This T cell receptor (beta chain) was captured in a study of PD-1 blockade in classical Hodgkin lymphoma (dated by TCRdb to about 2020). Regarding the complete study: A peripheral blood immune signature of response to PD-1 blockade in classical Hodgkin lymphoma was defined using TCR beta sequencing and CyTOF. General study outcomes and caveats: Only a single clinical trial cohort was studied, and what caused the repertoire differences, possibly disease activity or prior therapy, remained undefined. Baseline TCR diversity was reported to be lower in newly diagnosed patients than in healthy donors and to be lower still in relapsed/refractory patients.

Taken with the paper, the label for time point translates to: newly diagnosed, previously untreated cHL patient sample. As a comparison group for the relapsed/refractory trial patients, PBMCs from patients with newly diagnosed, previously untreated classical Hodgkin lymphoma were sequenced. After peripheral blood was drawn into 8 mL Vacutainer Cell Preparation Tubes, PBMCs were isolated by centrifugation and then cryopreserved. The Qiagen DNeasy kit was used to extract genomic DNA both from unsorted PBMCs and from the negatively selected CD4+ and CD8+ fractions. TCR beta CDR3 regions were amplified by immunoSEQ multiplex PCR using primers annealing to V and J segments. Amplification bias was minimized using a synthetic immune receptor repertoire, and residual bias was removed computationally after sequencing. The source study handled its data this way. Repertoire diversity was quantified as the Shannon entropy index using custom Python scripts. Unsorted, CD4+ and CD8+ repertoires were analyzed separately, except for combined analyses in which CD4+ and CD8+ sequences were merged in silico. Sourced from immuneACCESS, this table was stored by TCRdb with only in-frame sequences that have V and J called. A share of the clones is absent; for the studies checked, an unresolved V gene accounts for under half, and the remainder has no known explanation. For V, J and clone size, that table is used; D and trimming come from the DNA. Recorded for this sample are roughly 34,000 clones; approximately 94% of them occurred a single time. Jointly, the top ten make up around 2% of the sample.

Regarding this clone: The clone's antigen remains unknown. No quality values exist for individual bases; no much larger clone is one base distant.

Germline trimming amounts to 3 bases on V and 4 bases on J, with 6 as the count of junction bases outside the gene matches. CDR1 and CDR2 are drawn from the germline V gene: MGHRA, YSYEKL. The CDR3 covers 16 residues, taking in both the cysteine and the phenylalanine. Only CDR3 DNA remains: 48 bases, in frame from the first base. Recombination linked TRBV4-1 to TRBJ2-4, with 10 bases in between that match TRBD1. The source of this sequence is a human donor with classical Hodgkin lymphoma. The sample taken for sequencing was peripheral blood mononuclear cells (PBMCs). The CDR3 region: CASSQGTGVVKNIQYF. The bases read TGCGCCAGCAGCCAGGGGACAGGGGTAGTGAAAAACATTCAGTACTTC.